This is a list of T cell receptor beta chains from one sample in a study of CD8+ T cells in alopecia areata. Produced via immunoSEQ multiplex PCR; TCRdb's table is partial and in-frame only. The data show 150,000 to 200,000 clones, around 64% seen once. The sample was CD4+ T cells sorted from blood, taken around week 50, from a patient treated with tofacitinib. The source is a human donor with alopecia areata. Both conserved end residues are part of each CDR3. Each record gives: CDR3 protein, CDR3 DNA, clone size, V gene, D gene, J gene. The D gene is left open where the match is weak. Not every row has a clone size; where given, it reads once, few, many or a size class.

CALSLADTQYF,TGTGCCTTATCCCTAGCCGATACGCAGTATTTT,NA,TRBV30,NA,TRBJ2-3
CASSDRLAGYNEQFF,TGTGCCAGCAGCGACCGACTAGCGGGGTACAATGAGCAGTTCTTC,few,TRBV11-2,TRBD2,TRBJ2-1
CAQTSGGTDTQYF,TGTGCCCAGACTAGCGGGGGAACAGATACGCAGTATTTT,NA,TRBV30,TRBD2,TRBJ2-3
CASSPPGLNYGYTF,TGTGCCAGCAGCCCTCCCGGGCTTAACTATGGCTACACCTTC,NA,TRBV7-9,NA,TRBJ1-2
CAWSVSGGNQPQHF,TGTGCCTGGAGTGTCTCTGGGGGCAATCAGCCCCAGCATTTT,few,TRBV30,NA,TRBJ1-5
CASSYQGTVLNEQFF,TGTGCCAGCAGTTACCAGGGGACAGTGTTGAATGAGCAGTTCTTC,once,TRBV6-5,TRBD1,TRBJ2-1
CASSLTRDYGYTF,TGTGCCAGCAGTTTAACCAGGGACTATGGCTACACCTTC,NA,TRBV27,NA,TRBJ1-2
CAISRDRDYGYTF,TGTGCCATCTCCCGGGACAGGGATTATGGCTACACCTTC,NA,TRBV10-3,TRBD1,TRBJ1-2
CSVAGQMNTEAFF,TGCAGCGTTGCAGGACAGATGAACACTGAAGCTTTCTTT,NA,TRBV29-1,NA,TRBJ1-1
CASSAQETQYF,TGTGCCAGCAGTGCGCAGGAGACCCAGTACTTC,NA,TRBV25-1,NA,TRBJ2-5
CASSHPPNYGYTF,TGTGCCAGCAGCCACCCGCCGAACTATGGCTACACCTTC,NA,TRBV7-9,NA,TRBJ1-2
CAAKTSGGTGELFF,TGTGCCGCAAAGACTAGCGGGGGCACCGGGGAGCTGTTTTTT,NA,TRBV10-3,TRBD2,TRBJ2-2
CAISDSGQETQYF,TGTGCCATCAGTGATAGTGGACAAGAGACCCAGTACTTC,NA,TRBV10-3,NA,TRBJ2-5
CATSTGTGTYGYTF,TGTGCCACCAGCACCGGGACAGGGACCTATGGCTACACCTTC,NA,TRBV15,TRBD1,TRBJ1-2
CASSLDRDYEQYF,TGCGCCAGCAGCTTAGACAGAGACTACGAGCAGTACTTC,NA,TRBV5-1,NA,TRBJ2-7
CAWSDRSYGYTF,TGTGCCTGGAGTGACAGAAGCTATGGCTACACCTTC,NA,TRBV30,NA,TRBJ1-2
CASSYSGQGRAFF,TGTGCCAGCAGTTACTCGGGACAGGGGCGAGCTTTCTTT,once,TRBV6-5,TRBD1,TRBJ1-1
CSGQVWNTEAFF,TGCAGCGGACAGGTATGGAACACTGAAGCTTTCTTT,NA,TRBV29-1,NA,TRBJ1-1
CASSLSWRDNEQFF,TGTGCCAGCAGCTTAAGTTGGCGGGACAATGAGCAGTTCTTC,NA,TRBV7-3,NA,TRBJ2-1
CASSPRWQGNSPLHF,TGTGCCAGCAGTCCCCGTTGGCAGGGGAATTCACCCCTCCACTTT,NA,TRBV27,NA,TRBJ1-6
CSVGQTNTEAFF,TGCAGCGTTGGACAGACCAACACTGAAGCTTTCTTT,NA,TRBV29-1,NA,TRBJ1-1
CASSLAGGRGETQYF,TGTGCCAGCAGCCTAGCGGGGGGGCGAGGTGAGACCCAGTACTTC,NA,TRBV7-2,TRBD2,TRBJ2-5
CASSFGLGGGPRYNSPLHF,TGTGCCAGCAGTTTCGGGCTCGGTGGGGGACCTAGGTATAATTCACCCCTCCACTTT,NA,TRBV27,NA,TRBJ1-6
CSVIGGDTQYF,TGCAGCGTAATAGGGGGAGATACGCAGTATTTT,NA,TRBV29-1,NA,TRBJ2-3
CASSDHGTGGISLHF,TGTGCCAGCAGCGACCACGGGACAGGGGGAATTTCCCTCCACTTT,NA,TRBV9,TRBD1,TRBJ1-6
CASSLETAVNEQFF,TGCGCCAGCAGCTTGGAAACTGCCGTCAATGAGCAGTTCTTC,NA,TRBV5-1,NA,TRBJ2-1
CASSLTGIYEQYF,TGTGCCAGCAGCCTCACAGGGATCTACGAGCAGTACTTC,NA,TRBV28,NA,TRBJ2-7
CASSLGGQPHNEQFF,TGTGCCAGCAGCTTGGGGGGACAACCGCACAATGAGCAGTTCTTC,NA,TRBV5-6,NA,TRBJ2-1
CSVARDSRPEETQYF,TGCAGCGTAGCAAGGGACTCTCGGCCGGAGGAGACCCAGTACTTC,once,TRBV29-1,NA,TRBJ2-5
CSVEDPLAGGNLQYF,TGCAGCGTTGAAGATCCGCTAGCGGGGGGCAATCTTCAGTACTTC,NA,TRBV29-1,TRBD2,TRBJ2-7
CASSFSRGQFDEQFF,TGTGCCAGCAGCTTCAGCAGGGGGCAGTTCGATGAGCAGTTCTTC,NA,TRBV7-9,TRBD1,TRBJ2-1
CATSRDQTGGLETQYF,TGTGCCACCAGCAGAGATCAGACAGGGGGCTTAGAGACCCAGTACTTC,NA,TRBV15,TRBD1,TRBJ2-5
CASSLDSSYEQYF,TGTGCCAGCAGCTTGGACAGCTCCTACGAGCAGTACTTC,NA,TRBV7-2,NA,TRBJ2-7
CSVARDSYEQYF,TGCAGCGTTGCCAGGGACTCCTACGAGCAGTACTTC,NA,TRBV29-1,NA,TRBJ2-7
CATRRVGSYEQYF,TGTGCCACCAGAAGAGTAGGCTCCTACGAGCAGTACTTC,NA,TRBV2,NA,TRBJ2-7
CASSLGSSATDTQYF,TGTGCCAGCAGCTTGGGTTCTAGTGCTACAGATACGCAGTATTTT,NA,TRBV5-8,NA,TRBJ2-3
CSARGGSGANVLTF,TGCAGCGCGCGAGGGGGATCTGGGGCCAACGTCCTGACTTTC,NA,TRBV29-1,NA,TRBJ2-6
CSARYGYGYTF,TGCAGTGCACGCTACGGCTATGGCTACACCTTC,NA,TRBV20-1,NA,TRBJ1-2
CAWSPPGVGAFF,TGTGCCTGGAGTCCACCGGGGGTGGGTGCTTTCTTT,NA,TRBV30,NA,TRBJ1-1
CAWRSGGYSPLHF,TGTGCCTGGAGGTCAGGAGGGTACTCACCCCTCCACTTT,NA,TRBV30,NA,TRBJ1-6
CASSQEGTGQLFF,TGTGCCAGCAGCCAAGAAGGGACAGGACAACTGTTTTTT,NA,TRBV14,TRBD1,TRBJ1-4
CASSPPTSASGVDIQYF,TGCGCCAGCAGTCCACCAACTAGCGCTTCAGGTGTGGACATTCAGTACTTC,NA,TRBV23-1,TRBD2,TRBJ2-4
CAISESIAGTYNEQFF,TGTGCCATCAGTGAGTCCATAGCGGGGACCTACAATGAGCAGTTCTTC,few,TRBV10-3,TRBD2,TRBJ2-1
CASSLGQGDYEQYF,TGTGCCAGCAGCTTAGGACAGGGTGACTACGAGCAGTACTTC,NA,TRBV7-6,TRBD1,TRBJ2-7
CASSPRTGYSPLHF,TGTGCCAGCAGCCCGAGGACAGGGTATTCACCCCTCCACTTT,few,TRBV11-2,TRBD1,TRBJ1-6
CASSELTSTGELFF,TGTGCCAGCAGTGAATTAACAAGCACCGGGGAGCTGTTTTTT,few,TRBV25-1,NA,TRBJ2-2
CASNFRSAHGYTF,TGTGCCTCGAATTTCCGAAGCGCCCACGGCTACACCTTC,few,TRBV30,NA,TRBJ1-2
CASSPNGQYEQYF,TGTGCCAGCAGCCCAAATGGGCAGTACGAGCAGTACTTC,NA,TRBV2,NA,TRBJ2-7
CASSQLQGAGGYTF,TGTGCCAGCAGTCAACTTCAGGGGGCGGGTGGCTACACCTTC,few,TRBV6-1,TRBD1,TRBJ1-2
CASSLDINTEAFF,TGCGCCAGCAGCTTGGACATCAACACTGAAGCTTTCTTT,NA,TRBV5-1,NA,TRBJ1-1
CAWSEKRNQPQHF,TGTGCCTGGAGTGAGAAGAGGAATCAGCCCCAGCATTTT,NA,TRBV30,NA,TRBJ1-5
CASSPMTLAGTYEQYF,TGTGCCAGCAGCCCAATGACACTGGCAGGGACCTACGAGCAGTACTTC,few,TRBV14,NA,TRBJ2-7
CASSLQGEQFF,TGTGCCAGCAGCCTACAGGGGGAGCAGTTCTTC,NA,TRBV9,TRBD1,TRBJ2-1
CAWEGLAGAAQFF,TGTGCCTGGGAAGGACTAGCGGGGGCCGCCCAGTTCTTC,NA,TRBV30,TRBD2,TRBJ2-1
CASSLDLADQEQFF,TGTGCCAGCAGCTTAGATTTGGCGGATCAGGAGCAGTTCTTC,NA,TRBV11-3,NA,TRBJ2-1
CSASTVNTEAFF,TGCAGCGCATCCACTGTGAACACTGAAGCTTTCTTT,NA,TRBV29-1,NA,TRBJ1-1
CASSGASGGQVDTQYF,TGTGCCAGCAGTGGGGCTAGCGGGGGCCAGGTGGATACGCAGTATTTT,NA,TRBV2,TRBD2,TRBJ2-3
CATREGGYEQYF,TGTGCCACCAGGGAGGGAGGATACGAGCAGTACTTC,few,TRBV27,TRBD2,TRBJ2-7
CSVEDPGVREKLFF,TGCAGCGTTGAAGATCCGGGTGTCAGGGAAAAACTGTTTTTT,NA,TRBV29-1,NA,TRBJ1-4